The 10 T cell receptor beta chains listed next were all sequenced from one sample in a study of blood T cell repertoires in COVID-19. The protocol was immunoSEQ multiplex PCR, while the TCRdb copy is restricted to in-frame clones and leaves out a portion. The sample contains more than 250,000 clones, 75% to 90% of which appear only once. The sequenced sample consisted of PBMCs or T cells enriched from blood (not recorded which). These receptors were obtained from a man aged 30 to 45 who had recovered from COVID-19.

V usage is TRBV2 and J usage is TRBJ1-5; 7 nucleotides match TRBD1. The CDR3 extends over 15 amino acids. In germline, CDR1 is SNHLY, CDR2 FYNNEI. V trimming: 7 bases; J trimming: 3 bases; junction bases outside the gene matches: 9. The CDR3 spells CASNQGQYINQPQHF. In DNA, the CDR3 is TGTGCCAGCAACCAGGGACAGTATATCAATCAGCCCCAGCATTTT.

This clone was picked up one time. This rearrangement joins TRBV18 to TRBJ1-6; the D is unclear. The CDR3 is made up of 14 amino acids. V lost 3 bases and J lost 7, with 10 bases in between. Germline V gene sequence: CDR1 KGHSH, CDR2 LQKENI. CDR3 nucleotides: TGTGCCAGCTCACCCAACGGGGAAAATTCACCCCTCCACTTT. Its protein product is CASSPNGENSPLHF. Together with reference TRBV18 and TRBJ1-6, the CDR3 gives the full variable domain: NAGVMQNPRHLVRRRGQEARLRCSPMKGHSHVYWYRQLPEEGLKFMVYLQKENIIDESGMPKERFSAEFPKEGPSILRIQQVVRGDSAAYFCASSPNGENSPLHFGNGTRLTVT.

Worth noting for this clone: Other DNA sequences within the sample encode an identical CDR3. The V call is TRBV2, the J call TRBJ1-2; D remains ambiguous. CDR1 is SNHLY, CDR2 FYNNEI, per germline. CDR3 length equals 13 residues. The V end was cut by 4 bases, the J end by 2 bases, with 8 bases between. The CDR3 bases are TGTGCCAGCAGTGTGTCGCAGAACTATGGCTACACCTTC. Translated: CASSVSQNYGYTF. The complete variable domain, with remaining parts taken from reference TRBV2 and TRBJ1-2, reads EPEVTQTPSHQVTQMGQEVILRCVPISNHLYFYWYRQILGQKVEFLVSFYNNEISEKSEIFDDQFSVERPDGSNFTLKIRSTKLEDSAMYFCASSVSQNYGYTFGSGTRLTVV.

The chain joins TRBV19 to TRBJ2-2; D not certain. Germline CDR1 is LNHDA and CDR2 is SQIVND (reference sequence). The CDR3 has 16 amino acids. Trimming took off 6 bases at V and 6 bases at J, with 20 bases between the two ends. CDR3 DNA sequence: TGTGCCAGTAGCCGAGATTACGGAGCTGCTGCCGGGGAGCTGTTTTTT. It codes for CASSRDYGAAAGELFF.

V usage is TRBV4-1 and J usage is TRBJ2-1; the match to TRBD1 covers 8 bases. With 4 bases clipped from V and 7 bases from J, the junction kept 6 bases outside the gene matches. From germline, CDR1 is MGHRA and CDR2 YSYEKL. The CDR3 runs 14 residues. The CDR3 DNA follows: TGCGCCAGCAGCCGCGGACAGGGTTGGAATGAGCAGTTCTTC. This encodes CASSRGQGWNEQFF.

The chain has TRBV7-3 and TRBJ2-3, with 9 bases that match TRBD2. CDR1 and CDR2 (germline): SGHTA, FQGTGA. Trimming took 6 bases from V and 0 from J; bases not matched to a gene: 7. This CDR3 contains 16 residues. The DNA of the CDR3 is TGTGCCAGCAGTCAAGGTCTAGCGGGGAGCACAGATACGCAGTATTTT. Amino acids: CASSQGLAGSTDTQYF.

The chain carries TRBV11-2 and TRBJ1-4, with 8 nucleotides matching TRBD1. V trimming: 5 bases; J trimming: 2 bases; junction bases outside the gene matches: 13. The CDR3 runs 18 residues. Germline V gene lookup returns CDR1 SGHAT and CDR2 FQNNGV. DNA of the CDR3: TGTGCCAGCAGCCTTCGGGGCCAGGGGGCCACGACTAATGAAAAACTGTTTTTT. Its protein product is CASSLRGQGATTNEKLFF.

The chain has TRBV5-5 and TRBJ2-2; D possibly corresponds to TRBD1 (6 bases). This CDR3 contains 16 residues. Trimming pared 0 bases from V and 6 bases from J, leaving 15 bases between. Germline V gene lookup returns CDR1 SGHKS and CDR2 YYEKEE (reference sequence). CDR3 region: CASSLAFGRGPGELFF. CDR3 nucleotides: TGTGCCAGCAGCTTGGCTTTCGGCAGGGGCCCCGGGGAGCTGTTTTTT.

The gene calls are TRBV9 and TRBJ2-1; D is undetermined. CDR1 and CDR2 (germline): SGDLS, YYNGEE. This CDR3 has 13 amino acids. The germline V and J ends were trimmed by 0 bases and 4 bases, with 5 bases remaining between them. CDR3 coding DNA: TGTGCCAGCAGCGTAGCTCTTTACAATGAGCAGTTCTTC. Protein product: CASSVALYNEQFF. Looking up the rest from reference TRBV9 and TRBJ2-1 gives the full variable domain: DSGVTQTPKHLITATGQRVTLRCSPRSGDLSVYWYQQSLDQGLQFLIQYYNGEERAKGNILERFSAQQFPDLHSELNLSSLELGDSALYFCASSVALYNEQFFGPGTRLTVL.

V and J are TRBV24-1 and TRBJ1-2, with 7 nucleotides matching TRBD1. The germline CDR1 and CDR2 sequences are KGHDR and SFDVKD. The CDR3 is made up of 14 amino acids. V was pared by 7 bases and J by 7 bases, with 11 bases of the junction left unmatched. CDR3 residues: CATSHPDRVGGYTF. The CDR3, as DNA: TGTGCCACCAGCCACCCTGACAGGGTAGGTGGCTACACCTTC.